There are many counts of the clone carrying this T cell receptor beta chain. Arm-PCR with iRepertoire HTBI primers amplified the CDR3 regions for these TCR beta libraries. TCRdb reprocessed the multiplex PCR reads with MiXCR, giving one entry per CDR3 protein. Among around 450,000 distinct CDR3 sequences listed, 20% to 25% were seen once. The data were taken from a study of regulatory T cells in long-lasting Graves disease. Time point noted: persistent/refractory GD, antithyroid drugs over 5 years with positive TRAb. From PBMCs, RNA was extracted and then used to make the TCR library. Recruitment took place at an endocrinology department in Xi'an, China. The receptor's source is a female donor with Graves disease. Source: peripheral blood mononuclear cells (PBMCs), taken when the disease was refractory, from a patient treated with antithyroid drugs.

CDR3 region: CASSLGTPGEKLFF. CDR3 sequence (DNA): TGCGCCAGCAGCTTGGGGACCCCGGGGGAAAAACTGTTTTTT. The chain combines TRBV5-1 with TRBJ1-4; D uncertain. The CDR3 runs to 14 residues. Per germline, CDR1 SGHRS and CDR2 YFSETQ. Trimming shortened V by 0 bases and J by 8 bases, and 11 bases separated the two germline ends.